This passage covers 28 T cell receptor beta chains from one sample sequenced in a study of response to subunit inactivated influenza vaccine. TCRdb redid the calling of the RT-PCR reads with MiXCR, one entry per CDR3 protein. This repertoire shows 610,000 or so distinct CDR3 sequences, less than 15% found once; its top ten account for approximately 10%. The material was PBMCs from blood, obtained about 11 days after vaccination. The receptors come from a man in his fifties or sixties who received an inactivated influenza vaccine.

The V gene is TRBV18, the J gene TRBJ2-7, with 10 bases lining up with TRBD2. CDR1 KGHSH and CDR2 LQKENI come from the germline V gene. This CDR3 region has 14 residues. V shed 8 bases and J 1 base; nucleotides not matched to a gene: 5. CDR3 protein: CASGLAGASYEQYF. The CDR3 DNA is TGTGCCAGCGGCCTAGCGGGAGCGTCCTACGAGCAGTACTTC.

The chain joins TRBV20-1 to TRBJ1-2; TRBD1 is a possible D gene (5 bases). Trimming stripped 3 bases from V and 6 bases from J, with 11 bases between. This CDR3 comprises 12 residues. Germline loops: CDR1 DFQATT, CDR2 SNEGSKA (reference sequence). Written as DNA, the CDR3 is TGCAGTGCTAGCAGTGGGGCAGATGGCTACACCTTC. It is translated as CSASSGADGYTF.

V gene TRBV6-1 combines with J gene TRBJ2-2; 8 bases line up with TRBD2. CDR1 and CDR2 from the germline V gene are MNHNS and SASEGT. V lost 1 base and J lost 6; bases outside the gene matches: 7. The CDR3 totals 16 residues. CDR3 amino acids: CASSEGGLAFPGELFF. DNA for the CDR3: TGTGCCAGCAGTGAAGGAGGACTAGCATTCCCCGGGGAGCTGTTTTTT.

V is TRBV9 and J is TRBJ2-1, with D possibly TRBD1 on 6 matching bases. The CDR3 has 15 amino acids. The V end lost 4 bases, the J end lost 5 bases, and 16 bases lay between the germline ends. From germline, CDR1 is SGDLS and CDR2 YYNGEE. The CDR3 loop is CASSLQGKGHNEQFF. CDR3 bases: TGTGCCAGCAGCCTACAGGGTAAGGGGCACAATGAGCAGTTCTTC.

This chain links TRBV5-1 with TRBJ2-5, with a weak D call TRBD2 (6 bases). The germline V gene has CDR1 SGHRS and CDR2 YFSETQ. The length of the CDR3 is 14 residues. V was cut by 4 bases and J by 5 bases, with 15 bases left in between. CDR3 DNA: TGCGCCAGCAGCCCTGGGGCGGGGTTGGAGACCCAGTACTTC. Translation: CASSPGAGLETQYF. The full variable domain, rest sourced from reference TRBV5-1 and TRBJ2-5, is KAGVTQTPRYLIKTRGQQVTLSCSPISGHRSVSWYQQTPGQGLQFLFEYFSETQRNKGNFPGRFSGRQFSNSRSEMNVSTLELGDSALYLCASSPGAGLETQYFGPGTRLLVL.

This clonotype was seen a handful of times. V gene TRBV6-2 or TRBV6-3 combines with J gene TRBJ1-2; 8 positions agree with TRBD1. This CDR3 has 14 amino acids. Germline lookup yields CDR1 MNHEY and CDR2 SVGEGT. The ends lost 10 bases at V and 7 bases at J; junction bases unmatched: 14. In DNA form, the CDR3 reads TGTGCCACCCGTCCGACAGGGGAGACGCGTGGCTACACCTTC. This gives the protein CATRPTGETRGYTF.

This clonotype has a handful of counts. The V gene is TRBV11-2, the J gene TRBJ2-7; no definite D call. The CDR3 loop spans 14 amino acids. CDR1 and CDR2 (germline): SGHAT, FQNNGV. V gave up 1 base and J gave up 3 bases, with 10 bases separating them. In DNA form, the CDR3 reads TGTGCCAGCAGCTTAGTAGGAACATTCTACGAGCAGTACTTC. This gives the protein CASSLVGTFYEQYF. The variable domain in full, with the rest retrieved from reference TRBV11-2 and TRBJ2-7, is EAGVAQSPRYKIIEKRQSVAFWCNPISGHATLYWYQQILGQGPKLLIQFQNNGVVDDSQLPKDRFSAERLKGVDSTLKIQPAKLEDSAVYLCASSLVGTFYEQYFGPGTRLTVT.

The rearrangement uses TRBV28 and TRBJ2-1; 10 nucleotides match TRBD1. Looked up from germline, CDR1 is MDHEN and CDR2 is SYDVKM. The CDR3 is 15 residues long. Trimming at V came to 5 bases and at J to 7 bases, leaving 8 bases not matched to a gene. The CDR3 region has the DNA TGTGCCAGCAGTCCGGACAGGGGGTTGAGAAATGAGCAGTTCTTC. It yields the protein CASSPDRGLRNEQFF.

The chain employs TRBV7-9 and TRBJ2-2; unclear D gene. The germline V gene encodes CDR1 SEHNR and CDR2 FQNEAQ (reference sequence). CDR3 length: 15 amino acids. V was cut by 0 bases and J by 7 bases, with 12 bases left in between. CDR3 amino acids: CASSLAQLSNGELFF. CDR3 DNA sequence: TGTGCCAGCAGCTTAGCCCAGCTTTCAAACGGGGAGCTGTTTTTT.

This clonotype was counted at least ten times. The chain couples TRBV7-2 to TRBJ1-5; tentative D call: TRBD1 (6 bases). Germline CDR1 and CDR2: SGHTA and FQGNSA. This CDR3 is 14 amino acids long. V shed 0 bases and J shed 6 bases, with 9 bases lying between them. CDR3 DNA sequence: TGTGCCAGCAGCTTAGCATCGACAGGTCAGCCCCAGCATTTT. It is translated as CASSLASTGQPQHF.

This clonotype was counted once. CDR3 in amino acids: CASRGRTFTDTQYF. The CDR3 DNA follows: TGTGCCAGCCGGGGGAGGACCTTCACAGATACGCAGTATTTT. The chain uses TRBV6-2 or TRBV6-3 and TRBJ2-3; D might be TRBD2 (6 bases). The ends were cut back, 8 bases at V and 2 bases at J, with 14 bases in the middle. This CDR3 region has 14 residues. From germline, CDR1 is MNHEY and CDR2 SVGEGT.

The sample holds a few counts of this clonotype. This sequence joins TRBV10-3 and TRBJ2-5; 10 nucleotides match TRBD1. Per the germline V gene, CDR1 is ENHRY and CDR2 is SYGVKD. The CDR3 spans 15 residues. The J segment lost 2 bases and the V segment lost 5 bases, leaving 5 bases of the junction unmatched. The CDR3 nucleotides read TGTGCCATCAGTACGGGACAGGGGTATCAAGAGACCCAGTACTTC. Its translation: CAISTGQGYQETQYF.

This chain connects TRBV3-1 to TRBJ2-2; D is undetermined. The CDR3 is 15 amino acids. Trimming removed 3 bases at V and 0 bases at J, with 8 bases between. In germline, CDR1 is LGHDT, CDR2 YNNKEL (reference sequence). The CDR3 here is CASSHGPTNTGELFF. The CDR3, as DNA: TGTGCCAGCAGCCACGGGCCTACGAACACCGGGGAGCTGTTTTTT.

This clonotype occurred a few times. The chain joins TRBV5-1 to TRBJ1-4, with D hard to call. Trimming left V 0 bases short and J 4 bases short, with 10 bases between. CDR3 size: 15 residues. Germline-derived CDR1 and CDR2 are SGHRS and YFSETQ. Written as DNA, the CDR3 is TGCGCCAGCAGCTTGGTGGGGAGTGATAATGAAAAACTGTTTTTT. Encoded protein: CASSLVGSDNEKLFF.

The genes are TRBV12-3 or TRBV12-4 and TRBJ2-1, with D possibly being TRBD2 (6 bases). The CDR3 has 15 residues. V was trimmed by 2 bases and J by 4 bases, leaving 12 bases between them. CDR3 amino acids: CASSLTVGGYNEQFF. DNA of the CDR3: TGTGCCAGCAGTTTAACGGTTGGGGGGTACAATGAGCAGTTCTTC.

The table lists this clonotype with a few counts. V and J are TRBV12-3 or TRBV12-4 and TRBJ2-5, with 8 bases that match TRBD2. The V and J ends lost 6 bases and 2 bases, in that order; junction bases with no gene match: 11. The CDR3 covers 16 residues. The CDR3 DNA reads TGTGCCAGCAGCCCCTTCGGGGGGGGCCTTCAAGAGACCCAGTACTTC. It translates to CASSPFGGGLQETQYF.

This clonotype was recorded at least ten times. V gene TRBV18 combines with J gene TRBJ2-2; D gene ambiguous. The CDR3 covers 15 residues. The germline V and J ends were trimmed by 6 bases and 1 base, with 12 bases remaining between them. The germline V gene encodes CDR1 KGHSH and CDR2 LQKENI. The CDR3: CASSRPYENTGELFF. CDR3 nucleotides: TGTGCCAGCTCTCGACCCTACGAGAACACCGGGGAGCTGTTTTTT.

This chain links TRBV20-1 with TRBJ2-7; 7 bases line up with TRBD2. The V and J ends lost 3 bases and 3 bases, in that order; junction bases with no gene match: 8. The CDR3 runs to 14 residues. Germline CDR1 DFQATT, CDR2 SNEGSKA (reference sequence). The DNA for the CDR3 is TGCAGTGCTAGTCGAGCGGGGAGAGGCTACGAGCAGTACTTC. Protein sequence: CSASRAGRGYEQYF.

This clonotype was seen a few times. The J gene is TRBJ2-7, the V gene TRBV7-9; D remains unclear. This CDR3 is built from 15 residues. V was trimmed by 5 bases and J by 2 bases, leaving 16 bases between them. Looked up from germline, CDR1 is SEHNR and CDR2 is FQNEAQ (reference sequence). The CDR3 region has the DNA TGTGCCAGCAGCCAAAGGGTAGGGCTCACCTACGAGCAGTACTTC. Translation: CASSQRVGLTYEQYF.

This clonotype was seen more than once but under ten times. CDR3 amino acids: CASSFAAGTYEQYF. The CDR3 DNA follows: TGTGCCAGCAGTTTCGCGGCAGGAACCTACGAGCAGTACTTC. J is TRBJ2-7 and V is TRBV12-3 or TRBV12-4; D gene ambiguous. V was clipped by 3 bases and J by 2 bases, with 11 bases between them. The length of the CDR3 is 14 residues.

This clonotype was counted many times. The genes are TRBV5-1 and TRBJ1-5, with D perhaps TRBD1 (5 bases). V lost 1 base, J lost 4 bases, and 6 bases lay in between. The CDR3 is 13 amino acids. The V gene's germline CDR1 is SGHRS and CDR2 YFSETQ. The CDR3 region has the DNA TGCGCCAGCAGCTTGTGGGGGAATCAGCCCCAGCATTTT. As protein: CASSLWGNQPQHF.

This clonotype showed up just a few times. This chain links TRBV5-1 with TRBJ1-6, with unresolved D. Germline CDR1 reads SGHRS; CDR2 reads YFSETQ. The CDR3 is 15 amino acids. Trimming removed 1 base from V and 12 bases from J, with 17 bases in between. CDR3 bases: TGCGCCAGCAGCTTGTTATCTGGGGAGCGGCAACCCCTCCACTTT. This translates into CASSLLSGERQPLHF.

V and J are TRBV11-2 and TRBJ2-7; TRBD1 aligns across 8 bases. The ends lost 5 bases at V and 12 bases at J; junction bases unmatched: 12. Germline CDR1 and CDR2: SGHAT and FQNNGV. This CDR3 has 13 amino acids. For the CDR3, the DNA is TGTGCCAGCAGCCCCGGACAGGGCCTCTCGCGGTACTTC. Protein sequence: CASSPGQGLSRYF.

This clonotype was observed a handful of times. The chain links TRBV6-2 or TRBV6-3 to TRBJ2-7, with 10 bases lining up with TRBD2. The CDR3 loop spans 15 amino acids. Germline V lookup: CDR1 MNHEY, CDR2 SVGEGT. J was trimmed by 5 bases and V by 10 bases; bases with no gene match: 14. The CDR3 sequence: CAIQSGGALANEQYF. CDR3 in DNA: TGTGCCATCCAAAGCGGGGGGGCTTTGGCGAACGAGCAGTACTTC.

This clonotype was found many times. The chain has TRBV3-1 and TRBJ2-1; D call uncertain. The CDR3 sequence is 12 residues long. The ends were cut back, 6 bases at V and 5 bases at J, with 8 bases in the middle. The V gene's germline CDR1 is LGHDT and CDR2 YNNKEL (reference sequence). The chain's CDR3 is CASRQYNNEQFF. CDR3 DNA sequence: TGTGCCAGCAGACAATATAACAATGAGCAGTTCTTC.

The table lists this clonotype with a few counts. The J gene is TRBJ1-1, the V gene TRBV30; unclear D gene. Germline loops: CDR1 GTSNPN, CDR2 SVGIG (reference sequence). V shed 0 bases and J shed 9 bases, with 8 bases lying between them. The CDR3 totals 11 residues. This CDR3 reads CAWSVIMKAFF. CDR3 nucleotide sequence: TGTGCCTGGAGTGTCATTATGAAAGCTTTCTTT.

In its sample, this clonotype was seen a few times. This rearrangement joins TRBV5-1 to TRBJ2-3; a possible D gene is TRBD1 (7 bases). The CDR3 has 16 amino acids. Germline assignment: CDR1 SGHRS and CDR2 YFSETQ. Trimming pared 0 bases from V and 6 bases from J, leaving 17 bases between. In DNA, the CDR3 is TGCGCCAGCAGCTTGGGGGCGGGACAGTCAAAGGATACGCAGTATTTT. It translates to CASSLGAGQSKDTQYF.

The chain couples TRBV29-1 to TRBJ2-5; no definite D call. Looked up from germline, CDR1 is SQVTM and CDR2 is ANQGSEA. V shed 1 base and J shed 4 bases, with 7 bases lying between them. The CDR3 loop spans 12 amino acids. CDR3 in amino acids: CSVEVHGETQYF. Here the CDR3 DNA reads TGCAGCGTTGAAGTTCACGGAGAGACCCAGTACTTC.